This TCR beta chain derives from a study of PD-L1 blockade in urothelial cancer. As for the study in general: From 0 to 3 prior chemotherapy regimens had been given to the patients. A median of roughly 150,000 T cells was found in the blood samples.

Here immunoSEQ multiplex PCR was the method, and the copy in TCRdb shows in-frame clones only, minus some. The repertoire consists of about 74,000 clones, with almost 90% occurring once and the leading ten covering 3.5% to 5%. Study conclusions and caveats: In blood at 3 weeks, tumor-associated clones expanded more among patients with durable benefit.

Concerning this clone itself: Antigen: not known.

Time point here: pretreatment peripheral blood. This specimen consisted of PBMCs, obtained around atezolizumab (anti-PD-L1) treatment. The source is a man aged 65 to 85 with urothelial cancer.

CDR3 in amino acids: CASSIGRQGAQYQPQHF. The CDR3 nucleotides read TGTGCCAGTAGTATAGGGAGACAGGGGGCCCAATATCAGCCCCAGCATTTT. The V call is TRBV19, the J call TRBJ1-5, with 10 bases that match TRBD1. The V segment lost 1 base and the J segment 5 bases; nucleotides outside the gene matches: 8. The CDR3 consists of 17 residues. Germline V lookup: CDR1 LNHDA, CDR2 SQIVND (reference sequence).